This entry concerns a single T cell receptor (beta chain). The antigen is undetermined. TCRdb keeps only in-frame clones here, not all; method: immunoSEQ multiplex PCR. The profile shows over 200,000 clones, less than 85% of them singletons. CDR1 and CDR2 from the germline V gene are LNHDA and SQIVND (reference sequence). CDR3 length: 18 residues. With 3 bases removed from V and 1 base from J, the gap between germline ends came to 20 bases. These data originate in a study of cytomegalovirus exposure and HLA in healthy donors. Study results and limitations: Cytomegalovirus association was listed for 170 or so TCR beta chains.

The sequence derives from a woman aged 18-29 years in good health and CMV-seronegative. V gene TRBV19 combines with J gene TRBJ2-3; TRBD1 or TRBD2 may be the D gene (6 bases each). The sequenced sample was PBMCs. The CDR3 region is CASSMGASPGLRTDTQYF. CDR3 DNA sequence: TGTGCCAGTAGTATGGGGGCCTCCCCGGGACTGCGCACAGATACGCAGTATTTT.